This T cell receptor (beta chain) appears in the sequencing data of a study of Ad26.COV2.S vaccination and SARS-CoV-2 variants. Trimming left V 4 bases short and J 3 bases short, with 15 bases between. The germline CDR1 and CDR2 sequences are SGHVS and FQNEAQ. This CDR3 has 15 amino acids. Some clones are missing from TCRdb's copy, which holds only in-frame ones; the method was immunoSEQ multiplex PCR. The profile shows about 440,000 clones, 87% of them singletons. This sample's treatment: around 19 received Ad26.COV2.S at low or high dose, single or two shots; roughly five received placebo; per-sample allocation not given. Day 63 after the first vaccine or placebo injection was the time point for sampling. Boston provided a donor who was an adult aged 18-55 years.

V and J are TRBV7-8 and TRBJ1-1; D is uncertain. Sequencing used peripheral blood, obtained in a trial of Ad26.COV2.S vaccine versus placebo. The clonotype was recovered from a person aged 18-60 years who received the Ad26.COV2.S COVID-19 vaccine or a placebo. CDR3 region: CASSSRRSLDTEAFF. The CDR3 DNA reads TGTGCCAGCAGCTCCCGACGGAGCTTGGACACTGAAGCTTTCTTT.